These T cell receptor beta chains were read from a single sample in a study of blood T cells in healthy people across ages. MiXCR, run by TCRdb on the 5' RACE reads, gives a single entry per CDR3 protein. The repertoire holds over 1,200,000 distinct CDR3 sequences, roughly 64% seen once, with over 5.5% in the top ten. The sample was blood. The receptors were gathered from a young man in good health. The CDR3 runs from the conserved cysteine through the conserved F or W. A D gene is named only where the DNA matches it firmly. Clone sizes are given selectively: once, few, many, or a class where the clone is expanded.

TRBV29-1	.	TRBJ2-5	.	TGCAGCGCACAGGGGGGGTACCAAGAGACCCAGTACTTC	CSAQGGYQETQYF
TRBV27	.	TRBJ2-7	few	TGTGCCAGCAGATTACAACAGCGCTCCGCCGAGCAGTACTTC	CASRLQQRSAEQYF
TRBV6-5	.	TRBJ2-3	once	TGTGCCAGTACCCGGGACCCAAGTAATACGCAGTATTTT	CASTRDPSNTQYF
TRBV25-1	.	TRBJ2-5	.	TGTGCCAGCAGTGGAACAGGTTTTAAAGAGACCCAGTACTTC	CASSGTGFKETQYF
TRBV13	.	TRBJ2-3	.	TGTGCCAGCAGCTTACTGTCGAGGCGAAGCACAGATACGCAGTATTTT	CASSLLSRRSTDTQYF
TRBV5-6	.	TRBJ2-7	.	TGTGCCAGCACCCAGGGACCTCAGGAAGGCTACGAGCAGTACTTC	CASTQGPQEGYEQYF
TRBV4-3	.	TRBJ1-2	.	TGCGCCAGCAGCCAAGACTGGGGGACTAACTATGGCTACACCTTC	CASSQDWGTNYGYTF
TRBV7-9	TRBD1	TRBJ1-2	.	TGTGCCAGCAGCCCTCGGGCAGGGGGCGATGGCTACACCTTC	CASSPRAGGDGYTF
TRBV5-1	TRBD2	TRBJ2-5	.	TGCGCCAGCAGCTTGGGGTTATTAGCGGGGTCGGAGGGAGAGACCCAGTACTTC	CASSLGLLAGSEGETQYF
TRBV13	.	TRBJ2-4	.	TGTGCCAGCAGCTTAGGCCTCCGAGAGCAGTACTTC	CASSLGLREQYF
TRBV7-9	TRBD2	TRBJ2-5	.	TGTGCCAGCAGCTTACGGGCTAGCGGGGACAACAATGAGCAGTACTTC	CASSLRASGDNNEQYF
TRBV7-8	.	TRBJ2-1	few	TGTGCCAGCAGCCCAGGCCTCCGGGACGAGCAGTTCTTC	CASSPGLRDEQFF
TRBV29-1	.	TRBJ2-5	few	TGCAGCGTCGGTCGGAGGGGGCAAGAGACCCAGTACTTC	CSVGRRGQETQYF
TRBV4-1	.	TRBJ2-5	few	TGCGCCAGCAGCCAAGTTCAGGGTGTGGAGCAAGAGACCCAGTACTTC	CASSQVQGVEQETQYF
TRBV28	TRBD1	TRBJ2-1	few	TGTGCCAGCCTGAACAGGGGCGAATACAATGAGCAGTTCTTC	CASLNRGEYNEQFF
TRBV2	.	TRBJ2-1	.	TGTGCCAGTATTGAAGCGGGTTTGAGGAATGAGCAGTTCTTC	CASIEAGLRNEQFF
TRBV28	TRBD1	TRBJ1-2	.	TGTGCCAGCAGCAGGACAGGGGAACACTATGGCTACACCTTC	CASSRTGEHYGYTF
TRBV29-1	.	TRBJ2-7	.	TGCAGCGTTGAGGCCGGGCAGTACTTC	CSVEAGQYF
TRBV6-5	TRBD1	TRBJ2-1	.	TGTGCCAGCAGTTCTGGACAGGGGGTCCCCTCCTACAATGAGCAGTTCTTC	CASSSGQGVPSYNEQFF
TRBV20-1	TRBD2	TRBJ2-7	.	TGCAGTGCTAGAAACCCAGCAGGGACTACCGAGCAGTACTTC	CSARNPAGTTEQYF
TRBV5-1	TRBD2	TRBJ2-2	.	TGCGCCAGCAGCTCCAAAGCGGGAGGCCTCACCGGGGAGCTGTTTTTT	CASSSKAGGLTGELFF
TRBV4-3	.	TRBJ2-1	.	TGCGCCAGCAGCCAAGATCCTCCGTTCCGGATTCAATACAATGAGCAGTTCTTC	CASSQDPPFRIQYNEQFF
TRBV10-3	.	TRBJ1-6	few	TGTGCCTTATGGGACGGGGGGGACGGTTCACCCCTCCACTTT	CALWDGGDGSPLHF
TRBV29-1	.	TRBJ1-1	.	TGCAGCTCCGTCGGCTTGGACACTGAAGCTTTCTTT	CSSVGLDTEAFF
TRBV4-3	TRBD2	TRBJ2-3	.	TGCGCCAGCAGCCAAGATACGGGGGGAAGTAGGACAGATACGCAGTATTTT	CASSQDTGGSRTDTQYF